This is a list of T cell receptor beta chains from one sample in a study of CD8 T cells in Susac syndrome. In TCRdb, the immunoSEQ multiplex PCR reads were re-called with MiXCR into one record per CDR3 protein. There are some 130,000 distinct CDR3 sequences in the sample; 95% occur only once, and approximately 0.17% lies in the top ten. Sequencing was done on a sample of CD8+ T cells from PBMCs. These receptors originate from a human donor with Susac syndrome. CDR3s include the opening cysteine and the closing phenylalanine or tryptophan. A D gene is named only where the DNA matches it firmly. Part of the rows lack a size; the others show once, few, many or a class for expanded clones.

V gene: TRBV7-3; clone size: few; D gene: NA; J gene: TRBJ2-7; CDR3 protein: CASSLGGAPSDEQYF; CDR3 DNA: TGTGCCAGCAGCTTAGGAGGAGCACCTTCCGACGAGCAGTACTTC
V gene: TRBV15; clone size: NA; D gene: TRBD1; J gene: TRBJ2-5; CDR3 protein: CATSRPGQQETQYF; CDR3 DNA: TGTGCCACCAGCAGACCGGGACAGCAAGAGACCCAGTACTTC
V gene: TRBV28; clone size: NA; D gene: NA; J gene: TRBJ1-2; CDR3 protein: CASSLGTVGANYGYTF; CDR3 DNA: TGTGCCAGCAGTTTGGGGACGGTGGGAGCTAACTATGGCTACACCTTC
V gene: TRBV7-7; clone size: NA; D gene: NA; J gene: TRBJ2-1; CDR3 protein: CASTADGTNEQFF; CDR3 DNA: TGTGCTAGCACCGCGGACGGTACGAATGAGCAGTTCTTC
V gene: TRBV5-6; clone size: NA; D gene: TRBD2; J gene: TRBJ2-7; CDR3 protein: CASSLGSSGTYEQYF; CDR3 DNA: TGTGCCAGCAGCCTCGGATCTAGCGGAACCTACGAGCAGTACTTC
V gene: TRBV9; clone size: NA; D gene: NA; J gene: TRBJ2-1; CDR3 protein: CASSVDYEQFF; CDR3 DNA: TGTGCCAGCAGCGTAGATTATGAGCAGTTCTTC
V gene: TRBV15; clone size: once; D gene: NA; J gene: TRBJ2-5; CDR3 protein: CATSSGSGRETQYF; CDR3 DNA: TGTGCCACCAGCAGCGGTTCCGGGAGAGAGACCCAGTACTTC
V gene: TRBV12-3/TRBV12-4; clone size: NA; D gene: NA; J gene: TRBJ2-5; CDR3 protein: CASTLGSETQYF; CDR3 DNA: TGTGCCAGCACATTGGGGTCAGAGACCCAGTACTTC
V gene: TRBV20-1; clone size: NA; D gene: NA; J gene: TRBJ1-1; CDR3 protein: CSARAGLQNTEAFF; CDR3 DNA: TGCAGTGCTAGGGCGGGACTCCAGAACACTGAAGCTTTCTTT
V gene: TRBV7-2; clone size: NA; D gene: NA; J gene: TRBJ2-3; CDR3 protein: CASSRADTWGTDTQYF; CDR3 DNA: TGTGCCAGCAGCCGCGCCGACACGTGGGGCACAGATACGCAGTATTTT
V gene: TRBV14; clone size: NA; D gene: NA; J gene: TRBJ2-7; CDR3 protein: CASSRDNYEQYF; CDR3 DNA: TGTGCCAGCAGCCGGGACAATTACGAGCAGTACTTC
V gene: TRBV7-3; clone size: NA; D gene: NA; J gene: TRBJ2-2; CDR3 protein: CASSPDLTGELFF; CDR3 DNA: TGTGCCAGCAGCCCTGACTTGACCGGGGAGCTGTTTTTT
V gene: TRBV4-1; clone size: NA; D gene: NA; J gene: TRBJ2-5; CDR3 protein: CASSQDPGVETQYF; CDR3 DNA: TGCGCCAGCAGCCAAGATCCGGGGGTTGAGACCCAGTACTTC
V gene: TRBV4-1; clone size: NA; D gene: NA; J gene: TRBJ1-1; CDR3 protein: CASSQDSGAGTEAFF; CDR3 DNA: TGCGCCAGCAGCCAAGATTCGGGTGCAGGCACTGAAGCTTTCTTT
V gene: TRBV27; clone size: NA; D gene: NA; J gene: TRBJ2-7; CDR3 protein: CASSTYQGSYEQYF; CDR3 DNA: TGTGCCAGCAGCACATATCAGGGATCCTACGAGCAGTACTTC
V gene: TRBV7-8; clone size: NA; D gene: NA; J gene: TRBJ2-1; CDR3 protein: CASSPVAGWGGFF; CDR3 DNA: TGTGCCAGCAGCCCGGTCGCGGGATGGGGTGGGTTCTTC
V gene: TRBV4-1; clone size: NA; D gene: TRBD2; J gene: TRBJ2-7; CDR3 protein: CASSTGTSGYEQYF; CDR3 DNA: TGCGCCAGCAGCACCGGGACTAGCGGCTACGAGCAGTACTTC
V gene: TRBV25-1; clone size: NA; D gene: NA; J gene: TRBJ2-1; CDR3 protein: CASTRTTPGEQFF; CDR3 DNA: TGTGCCAGCACCCGGACTACGCCGGGTGAGCAGTTCTTC
V gene: TRBV12-3/TRBV12-4; clone size: NA; D gene: NA; J gene: TRBJ1-1; CDR3 protein: CASTGSSEAFF; CDR3 DNA: TGTGCCAGCACCGGCTCTTCTGAAGCTTTCTTT
V gene: TRBV29-1; clone size: NA; D gene: TRBD1; J gene: TRBJ2-1; CDR3 protein: CSVEDYGTGTGDEQFF; CDR3 DNA: TGCAGCGTTGAAGATTATGGGACAGGGACTGGGGATGAGCAGTTCTTC
V gene: TRBV4-1; clone size: NA; D gene: NA; J gene: TRBJ2-3; CDR3 protein: CASSQLGTLAQYF; CDR3 DNA: TGCGCCAGCAGCCAATTAGGGACTCTTGCGCAGTATTTT
V gene: TRBV28; clone size: NA; D gene: TRBD1; J gene: TRBJ1-5; CDR3 protein: CASRLGTASINQPQHF; CDR3 DNA: TGTGCCAGCAGACTCGGGACAGCGAGCATCAATCAGCCCCAGCATTTT
V gene: TRBV27; clone size: NA; D gene: NA; J gene: TRBJ2-7; CDR3 protein: CASGPWLGEQYF; CDR3 DNA: TGTGCCAGCGGTCCCTGGTTGGGGGAGCAGTACTTC
V gene: TRBV2; clone size: few; D gene: NA; J gene: TRBJ2-3; CDR3 protein: CASSGTPDTQYF; CDR3 DNA: TGTGCCAGCAGTGGGACTCCAGATACGCAGTATTTT
V gene: TRBV11-3; clone size: NA; D gene: NA; J gene: TRBJ2-5; CDR3 protein: CASSLGGRNPQETQYF; CDR3 DNA: TGTGCCAGCAGCTTAGGAGGCAGGAACCCTCAAGAGACCCAGTACTTC
V gene: TRBV27; clone size: NA; D gene: TRBD1; J gene: TRBJ2-5; CDR3 protein: CASSPTGLTQYF; CDR3 DNA: TGTGCCAGCAGCCCGACAGGGTTGACCCAGTACTTC
V gene: TRBV7-3; clone size: NA; D gene: TRBD2; J gene: TRBJ2-3; CDR3 protein: CASSLIPGLAGGTDTQYF; CDR3 DNA: TGTGCCAGCAGTTTAATTCCGGGACTAGCGGGAGGCACAGATACGCAGTATTTT
V gene: TRBV29-1; clone size: few; D gene: TRBD2; J gene: TRBJ2-7; CDR3 protein: CSVDPGGSYEQYF; CDR3 DNA: TGCAGCGTTGATCCCGGGGGGTCCTACGAGCAGTACTTC
V gene: TRBV9; clone size: NA; D gene: NA; J gene: TRBJ1-2; CDR3 protein: CASSVVDGGYTF; CDR3 DNA: TGTGCCAGCAGCGTAGTCGACGGTGGCTACACCTTC
V gene: TRBV13; clone size: NA; D gene: NA; J gene: TRBJ1-1; CDR3 protein: CASSQGSNTEAFF; CDR3 DNA: TGTGCCAGCAGCCAAGGGAGTAACACTGAAGCTTTCTTT
V gene: TRBV9; clone size: NA; D gene: NA; J gene: TRBJ1-2; CDR3 protein: CASSLGGTPYNYGYTF; CDR3 DNA: TGTGCCAGCAGCCTTGGGGGGACACCCTACAACTATGGCTACACCTTC
V gene: TRBV12-3/TRBV12-4; clone size: once; D gene: NA; J gene: TRBJ2-1; CDR3 protein: CASSPTRNEQFF; CDR3 DNA: TGTGCCAGCAGTCCCACTAGGAACGAGCAGTTCTTC
V gene: TRBV11-2; clone size: NA; D gene: NA; J gene: TRBJ2-7; CDR3 protein: CASSFKDEQYF; CDR3 DNA: TGTGCCAGCAGCTTTAAGGACGAGCAGTACTTC
V gene: TRBV2; clone size: NA; D gene: TRBD1; J gene: TRBJ2-7; CDR3 protein: CASTPGTEDEQYF; CDR3 DNA: TGTGCCAGCACTCCCGGGACAGAAGACGAGCAGTACTTC
V gene: TRBV5-6; clone size: once; D gene: TRBD1; J gene: TRBJ2-5; CDR3 protein: CASDGSTNRGLGETQYF; CDR3 DNA: TGTGCCAGCGACGGTTCTACAAACAGGGGGCTAGGGGAGACCCAGTACTTC
V gene: TRBV11-2; clone size: NA; D gene: NA; J gene: TRBJ2-5; CDR3 protein: CASSLEIGGRETQYF; CDR3 DNA: TGTGCCAGCAGCTTAGAGATCGGCGGTCGGGAGACCCAGTACTTC
V gene: TRBV11-2; clone size: NA; D gene: NA; J gene: TRBJ2-5; CDR3 protein: CASSWSPTAQYF; CDR3 DNA: TGTGCCAGCAGCTGGTCCCCTACGGCCCAGTACTTC
V gene: TRBV5-1; clone size: NA; D gene: NA; J gene: TRBJ2-1; CDR3 protein: CASSSMRNEQFF; CDR3 DNA: TGCGCCAGCAGCTCCATGCGTAATGAGCAGTTCTTC
V gene: TRBV5-1; clone size: NA; D gene: TRBD1; J gene: TRBJ2-5; CDR3 protein: CASMVGQVQETQYF; CDR3 DNA: TGCGCCAGCATGGTGGGACAGGTCCAAGAGACCCAGTACTTC
V gene: TRBV12-3/TRBV12-4; clone size: NA; D gene: TRBD2; J gene: TRBJ2-5; CDR3 protein: CASSLGLAEQETQYF; CDR3 DNA: TGTGCCAGCAGTCTGGGACTAGCGGAACAAGAGACCCAGTACTTC
V gene: TRBV27; clone size: NA; D gene: NA; J gene: TRBJ1-2; CDR3 protein: CASRRGRSYGYTF; CDR3 DNA: TGTGCCAGCAGACGGGGAAGGTCCTATGGCTACACCTTC
V gene: TRBV12-5; clone size: NA; D gene: TRBD1; J gene: TRBJ2-7; CDR3 protein: CASGVGQGAYEQYF; CDR3 DNA: TGTGCTAGTGGTGTAGGACAGGGGGCCTACGAGCAGTACTTC
V gene: TRBV12-3/TRBV12-4; clone size: NA; D gene: NA; J gene: TRBJ2-3; CDR3 protein: CASSPTAPSSTDTQYF; CDR3 DNA: TGTGCCAGCAGCCCAACGGCCCCCTCTAGCACAGATACGCAGTATTTT
V gene: TRBV5-1; clone size: NA; D gene: NA; J gene: TRBJ2-7; CDR3 protein: CASTGSNSYEQYF; CDR3 DNA: TGCGCCAGCACCGGTAGTAATAGCTACGAGCAGTACTTC
V gene: TRBV3-1; clone size: NA; D gene: TRBD1; J gene: TRBJ2-5; CDR3 protein: CASSPARTGALYQETQYF; CDR3 DNA: TGTGCCAGCAGCCCAGCCCGGACAGGGGCCCTGTACCAAGAGACCCAGTACTTC